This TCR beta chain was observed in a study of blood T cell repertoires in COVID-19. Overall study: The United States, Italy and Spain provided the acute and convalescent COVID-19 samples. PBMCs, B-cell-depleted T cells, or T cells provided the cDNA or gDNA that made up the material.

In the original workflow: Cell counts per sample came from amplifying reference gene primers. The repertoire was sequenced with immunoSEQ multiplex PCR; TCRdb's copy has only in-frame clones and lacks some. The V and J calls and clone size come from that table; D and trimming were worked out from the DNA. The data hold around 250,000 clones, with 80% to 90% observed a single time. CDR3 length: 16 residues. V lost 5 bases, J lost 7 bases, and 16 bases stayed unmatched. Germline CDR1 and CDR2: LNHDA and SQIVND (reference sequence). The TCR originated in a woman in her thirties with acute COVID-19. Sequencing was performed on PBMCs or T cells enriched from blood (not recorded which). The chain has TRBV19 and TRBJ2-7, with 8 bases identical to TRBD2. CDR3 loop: CASSPAGGREEYEQYF. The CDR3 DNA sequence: TGTGCCAGTAGTCCCGCCGGCGGGCGGGAGGAATATGAGCAGTACTTC.